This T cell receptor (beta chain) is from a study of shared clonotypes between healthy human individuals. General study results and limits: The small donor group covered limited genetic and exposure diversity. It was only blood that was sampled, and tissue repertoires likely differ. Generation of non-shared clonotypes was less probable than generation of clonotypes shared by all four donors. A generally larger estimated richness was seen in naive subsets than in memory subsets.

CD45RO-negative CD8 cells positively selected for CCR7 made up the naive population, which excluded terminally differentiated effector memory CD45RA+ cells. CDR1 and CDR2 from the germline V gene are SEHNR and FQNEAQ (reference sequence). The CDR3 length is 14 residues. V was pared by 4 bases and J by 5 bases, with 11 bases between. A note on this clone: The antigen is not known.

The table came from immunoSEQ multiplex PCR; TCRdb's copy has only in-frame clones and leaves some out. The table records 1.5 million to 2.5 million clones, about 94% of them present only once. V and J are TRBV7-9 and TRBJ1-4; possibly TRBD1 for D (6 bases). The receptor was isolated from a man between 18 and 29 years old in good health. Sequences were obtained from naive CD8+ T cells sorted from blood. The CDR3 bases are TGTGCCAGCAGCTCCGCGGACAGAAATGAAAAACTGTTTTTT. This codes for CASSSADRNEKLFF.